This TCR beta chain was sequenced in a study of preoperative IRX-2 immunotherapy in early breast cancer. The sample's treatment: preoperative locoregional IRX-2 cytokine immunotherapy. Samples came from a phase Ib trial of preoperative locoregional IRX-2 cytokine immunotherapy. Between the trimmed V and J ends, which lost 2 bases and 0 bases, there was a span of 8 bases. Germline V lookup: CDR1 SQVTM, CDR2 ANQGSEA. The CDR3 extends over 13 amino acids. Sequenced by immunoSEQ multiplex PCR; TCRdb stores in-frame clones only, minus some. The sample holds around 35,000 clones, over 90% seen once. The chain combines TRBV29-1 with TRBJ2-7; D is possibly TRBD1 or TRBD2 (5 bases each). The receptor comes from a human donor with breast cancer. The sample was taken from a patient treated with IRX-2 immunotherapy. The CDR3, as DNA: TGCAGCGTTGAATGGGGGAGCTCCTACGAGCAGTACTTC. Translation: CSVEWGSSYEQYF.